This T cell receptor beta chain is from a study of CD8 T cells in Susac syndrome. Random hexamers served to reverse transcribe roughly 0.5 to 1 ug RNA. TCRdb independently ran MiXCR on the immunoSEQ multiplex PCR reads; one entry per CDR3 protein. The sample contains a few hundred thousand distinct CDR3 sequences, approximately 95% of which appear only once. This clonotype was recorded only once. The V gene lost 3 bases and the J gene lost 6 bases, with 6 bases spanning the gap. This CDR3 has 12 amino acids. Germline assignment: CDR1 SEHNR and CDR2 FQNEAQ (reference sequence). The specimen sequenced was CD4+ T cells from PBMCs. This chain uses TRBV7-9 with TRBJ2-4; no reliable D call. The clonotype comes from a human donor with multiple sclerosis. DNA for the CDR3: TGTGCCAGCAGCTTTGATTTAAACATTCAGTACTTC. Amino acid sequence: CASSFDLNIQYF. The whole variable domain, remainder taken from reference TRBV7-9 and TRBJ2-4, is DTGVSQNPRHKITKRGQNVTFRCDPISEHNRLYWYRQTLGQGPEFLTYFQNEAQLEKSRLLSDRFSAERPKGSFSTLEIQRTEQGDSAMYLCASSFDLNIQYFGAGTRLSVL.